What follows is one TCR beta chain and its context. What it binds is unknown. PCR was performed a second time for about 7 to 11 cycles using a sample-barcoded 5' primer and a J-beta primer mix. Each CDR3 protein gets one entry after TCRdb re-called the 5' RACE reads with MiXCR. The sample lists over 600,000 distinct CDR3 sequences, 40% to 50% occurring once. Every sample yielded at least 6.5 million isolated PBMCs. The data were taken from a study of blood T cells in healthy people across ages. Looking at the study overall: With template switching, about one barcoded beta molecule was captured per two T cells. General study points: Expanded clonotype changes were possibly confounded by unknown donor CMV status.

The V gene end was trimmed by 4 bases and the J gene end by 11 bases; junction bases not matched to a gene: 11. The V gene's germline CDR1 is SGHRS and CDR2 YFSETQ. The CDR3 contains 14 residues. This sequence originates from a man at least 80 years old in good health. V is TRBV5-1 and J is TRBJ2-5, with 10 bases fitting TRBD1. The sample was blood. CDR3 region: CASSRDRGLDEQYF. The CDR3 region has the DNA TGCGCCAGCAGCCGGGACAGGGGTTTGGATGAGCAGTACTTC.